This passage covers 32 T cell receptor beta chains from one sample sequenced in a study of blood T cell repertoires in COVID-19 (dated by TCRdb to the early 2020s). The method was the immunoSEQ multiplex PCR assay. Drawn from immuneACCESS, this table holds only the in-frame rearrangements with V and J called that TCRdb kept. Clones are partly lost; checked studies trace under half to an unresolved V gene and leave the rest unexplained. The sample table holds 95,000 to 120,000 clones, of which less than 85% were seen once. Of the sample, around an eighth falls within the top ten clones. The sequenced material came from peripheral blood. These receptors were taken from a human donor in a cohort sampled during active COVID-19.

V and J are TRBV30 and TRBJ2-3, with 7 bases lining up with TRBD2. Germline V gives CDR1 GTSNPN, CDR2 SVGIG (reference sequence). Unmatched junction bases numbered 9, after V lost 3 bases and J lost 6 bases. The CDR3 spans 14 residues. The CDR3 region has the DNA TGTGCCTGGAGACCGGGACTACCAGGGGATACGCAGTATTTT. Translation: CAWRPGLPGDTQYF.

This chain joins TRBV12-3 or TRBV12-4 and TRBJ1-5; TRBD1 might be the D (5 bases). The CDR3 covers 12 residues. Between the trimmed V and J ends, which lost 6 bases and 5 bases, there was a span of 8 bases. The DNA for the CDR3 is TGTGCCAGCAGCCCGGGGGATCAGCCCCAGCATTTT. It codes for CASSPGDQPQHF.

The gene calls are TRBV7-9 and TRBJ1-1, with D maybe TRBD1 (5 bases). Germline loops: CDR1 SEHNR, CDR2 FQNEAQ (reference sequence). V was shortened by 2 bases and J by 1 base, with 11 bases between the two germline ends. The CDR3 spans 15 residues. For the CDR3, the DNA is TGTGCCAGCAGCTTAAACAGACAGCAGAACACTGAAGCTTTCTTT. Residues: CASSLNRQQNTEAFF.

This clone occurred once. The CDR3 here is CASSYPRRENSPLHF. The CDR3 DNA is TGTGCCAGCAGTTACCCCAGACGGGAGAATTCACCCCTCCACTTT. The V and J genes are TRBV6-6 and TRBJ1-6, with unresolved D. This CDR3 contains 15 residues. The germline V and J ends were trimmed by 2 bases and 7 bases, with 12 bases remaining between them. The germline V gene encodes CDR1 MNHNY and CDR2 SVGAGI (reference sequence).

This chain uses TRBV4-1 with TRBJ1-3; D is unresolved. V was trimmed by 2 bases and J by 4 bases, leaving 18 bases between them. The CDR3 has 17 amino acids. Germline V gives CDR1 MGHRA, CDR2 YSYEKL. The DNA for the CDR3 is TGCGCCAGCAGCCAATCGGACGGGCGGGCCACCGGAAACACCATATATTTT. Translating it yields CASSQSDGRATGNTIYF.

The CDR3 DNA follows: TGCGCCAGCAGCTTGCAGGGAACCCCTCCTGGGGCCAACGTCCTGACTTTC. Amino acids: CASSLQGTPPGANVLTF. This chain links TRBV5-1 with TRBJ2-6, with TRBD1 as a possible D gene (5 bases). V dropped 1 base and J dropped 2 bases, with 13 bases sitting between them. The CDR3 covers 17 residues. Germline V CDR1 and CDR2: SGHRS, YFSETQ.

The genes are TRBV27 and TRBJ1-1; no clear D gene. The CDR3 length is 11 residues. V was trimmed by 3 bases and J by 9 bases, leaving 8 bases between them. The V gene's germline CDR1 is MNHEY and CDR2 SMNVEV (reference sequence). The CDR3 is CASSLGRKAFF. The CDR3 DNA reads TGTGCCAGCAGTTTGGGCAGGAAAGCTTTCTTT.

The chain couples TRBV3-1 (or the pseudogene TRBV3-2) to TRBJ2-3; 10 bases map to TRBD2. The ends lost 5 bases at V and 1 base at J; junction bases unmatched: 6. Looked up from germline, CDR1 is LGHDT and CDR2 is YNNKEL (reference sequence). CDR3 length equals 16 residues. The CDR3 nucleotides are TGTGCCAGCAGCGGACGACTAGCGGGCCGCACAGATACGCAGTATTTT. It is translated as CASSGRLAGRTDTQYF.

The chain couples TRBV7-2 to TRBJ1-3; 7 bases map to TRBD1. CDR3 size: 18 residues. V gave up 1 base and J gave up 0 bases; unmatched junction bases: 9. Germline V gene data show CDR1 as SGHTA and CDR2 as FQGNSA. CDR3 DNA: TGTGCCAGCAGCTTAGGGAACAGGGGTCGGTACTCTGGAAACACCATATATTTT. Translating gives CASSLGNRGRYSGNTIYF. Complete variable domain (other parts from reference TRBV7-2 and TRBJ1-3): GAGVSQSPSNKVTEKGKDVELRCDPISGHTALYWYRQSLGQGLEFLIYFQGNSAPDKSGLPSDRFSAERTGGSVSTLTIQRTQQEDSAVYLCASSLGNRGRYSGNTIYFGEGSWLTVV.

The genes are TRBV3-1 (or the pseudogene TRBV3-2) and TRBJ1-2; D might be TRBD1 (6 bases). The CDR3 has 14 residues. V gave up 0 bases and J gave up 6 bases, with 11 bases separating them. CDR1 LGHDT and CDR2 YNNKEL come from the germline V gene (reference sequence). CDR3 nucleotide sequence: TGTGCCAGCAGCCAAGATAACAGGGTGAATGGCTACACCTTC. Encoded protein: CASSQDNRVNGYTF.

J is TRBJ1-5 and V is TRBV3-1 (or the pseudogene TRBV3-2); possible D gene TRBD1, 6 bases. Germline CDR1 and CDR2: LGHDT and YNNKEL (reference sequence). Deletions cut 0 bases from V and 6 bases from J, with 12 bases between. This CDR3 comprises 15 residues. This CDR3 is CASSQDRGWGQPQHF. The DNA of the CDR3 is TGTGCCAGCAGCCAAGACAGGGGATGGGGTCAGCCCCAGCATTTT.

This chain uses TRBV4-1 with TRBJ1-2; 9 bases map to TRBD1. The CDR3 has 14 residues. Germline trimming cut 3 bases from V and 5 bases from J; bases unmatched to any gene: 4. Germline CDR1 and CDR2: MGHRA and YSYEKL. The CDR3 DNA reads TGCGCCAGCAGCCATCCCGGACAGGGGTATGGCTACACCTTC. Encoded protein: CASSHPGQGYGYTF.

The chain links TRBV25-1 to TRBJ2-1; D possibly corresponds to TRBD1 (5 bases). The V gene's germline CDR1 is MGHDK and CDR2 SYGVNS. The V end lost 3 bases, the J end lost 5 bases, and 14 bases lay between the germline ends. The CDR3 totals 15 residues. The CDR3 DNA follows: TGTGCCAGCAGTGACAAGACAGTTCTAAACAATGAGCAGTTCTTC. Amino acid sequence: CASSDKTVLNNEQFF.

The chain couples TRBV4-3 to TRBJ1-2, with TRBD1 matching over 7 bases. V trimming: 1 base; J trimming: 7 bases; junction bases outside the gene matches: 9. The germline gives CDR1 LGHNA, CDR2 YSLEER. The CDR3 consists of 15 residues. CDR3 DNA sequence: TGCGCCAGCAGCCAAGGAAGGCAGGGGGTCGGTGGCTACACCTTC. Amino acid sequence: CASSQGRQGVGGYTF.

The chain carries TRBV9 and TRBJ1-2, with TRBD1 matching 7 bases. V lost 5 bases, J lost 5 bases, and 3 bases stayed unmatched. CDR3 size: 12 residues. The germline gives CDR1 SGDLS, CDR2 YYNGEE. The CDR3 DNA reads as TGTGCCAGCAGGGAGACAGGGTATGGCTACACCTTC. As protein: CASRETGYGYTF. The full variable domain, with the rest looked up from reference TRBV9 and TRBJ1-2, is DSGVTQTPKHLITATGQRVTLRCSPRSGDLSVYWYQQSLDQGLQFLIQYYNGEERAKGNILERFSAQQFPDLHSELNLSSLELGDSALYFCASRETGYGYTFGSGTRLTVV.

J is TRBJ2-1 and V is TRBV5-1; 9 bases map to TRBD1. The V segment lost 4 bases and the J segment 1 base; nucleotides outside the gene matches: 3. From germline, CDR1 is SGHRS and CDR2 YFSETQ. This CDR3 has 15 residues. In DNA, the CDR3 is TGCGCCAGCAGCCCGGGACAGGGTTCCTACAATGAGCAGTTCTTC. Protein product: CASSPGQGSYNEQFF.

The gene calls are TRBV9 and TRBJ2-1; TRBD2 matches at 7 bases. CDR3 length equals 14 residues. V shed 0 bases and J 4 bases; nucleotides not matched to a gene: 1. In germline, CDR1 is SGDLS, CDR2 YYNGEE. CDR3: CASSVGGGYNEQFF. In nucleotides, the CDR3 is TGTGCCAGCAGCGTAGGCGGGGGATACAATGAGCAGTTCTTC.

J is TRBJ1-3 and V is TRBV30; 7 positions match TRBD1. The CDR3 spans 12 residues. Looked up from germline, CDR1 is GTSNPN and CDR2 is SVGIG (reference sequence). Unmatched junction bases numbered 3, after V lost 2 bases and J lost 8 bases. CDR3 residues: CAWSTGADTIYF. The CDR3, as DNA: TGTGCCTGGAGTACAGGGGCGGACACCATATATTTT.

The chain employs TRBV13 and TRBJ2-6; TRBD2 matches at 10 bases. The length of the CDR3 is 19 residues. Looked up from germline, CDR1 is PRHDT and CDR2 is FYEKMQ (reference sequence). Trimming removed 5 bases from V and 0 bases from J; junction bases left unmatched: 10. CDR3 nucleotide sequence: TGTGCCAGCAGCCCCCAGACTAGCGGGTACTCCTCTGGGGCCAACGTCCTGACTTTC. It is translated as CASSPQTSGYSSGANVLTF.

The chain uses TRBV27 and TRBJ2-1, with a possible D match to TRBD2 (6 bases). Trimming took off 7 bases at V and 10 bases at J, with 17 bases between the two ends. Per the germline V gene, CDR1 is MNHEY and CDR2 is SMNVEV (reference sequence). The CDR3 totals 13 residues. In nucleotides, the CDR3 is TGTGCCAGCAATCAACTAGCCGAAGGGGAGCAGTTCTTC. Amino acids: CASNQLAEGEQFF.

The chain has TRBV30 and TRBJ1-1; D might be TRBD1 (6 bases). V was pared by 0 bases and J by 0 bases, with 11 bases between. Germline CDR1 and CDR2: GTSNPN and SVGIG (reference sequence). This CDR3 is built from 15 residues. CDR3 sequence reads: CAWSVWTDMNTEAFF. In DNA form, the CDR3 reads TGTGCCTGGAGTGTTTGGACAGACATGAACACTGAAGCTTTCTTT.

This clone was observed a few times. The chain carries TRBV3-1 (or the pseudogene TRBV3-2) and TRBJ2-1; TRBD1 matches 8 bases. V lost 2 bases to trimming and J lost 3 bases; unmatched junction nucleotides: 3. CDR1 and CDR2 from the germline V gene are LGHDT and YNNKEL (reference sequence). This CDR3 has 15 amino acids. The CDR3 DNA sequence: TGTGCCAGCAGCCAACGGACAGGGAACTACAATGAGCAGTTCTTC. Protein: CASSQRTGNYNEQFF.

As DNA, the CDR3 is TGCGCCAGCAGCCAAGTGCCCCAGGGTGCTGGAAACACCATATATTTT. Amino acids: CASSQVPQGAGNTIYF. The chain combines TRBV4-1 with TRBJ1-3, with TRBD1 as a possible D gene (5 bases). The CDR3 runs to 16 residues. Germline CDR1 is MGHRA and CDR2 is YSYEKL. V lost 1 base and J lost 2, with 12 bases in between.

The chain couples TRBV6-5 to TRBJ2-5; perhaps TRBD1 as D (5 bases). Germline V gives CDR1 MNHEY, CDR2 SVGAGI. The CDR3 contains 14 residues. Trimming took 5 bases from V and 5 from J, leaving 15 bases between them. Written as DNA, the CDR3 is TGTGCCAGCAGTCAACGTGGCAGGGTGGAGACCCAGTACTTC. Amino acids: CASSQRGRVETQYF.

This clone appeared a single time. V and J are TRBV10-1 and TRBJ1-5; weak D call: TRBD1 (6 bases). Germline V gene lookup returns CDR1 WNHNN and CDR2 SYGVQD (reference sequence). V lost 4 bases and J 7 bases, leaving 20 bases between the germline ends. There are 16 residues in the CDR3. This chain's CDR3 is CASSGGGSPSRQPQHF. In DNA form, the CDR3 reads TGCGCCAGCAGTGGGGGGGGCAGCCCCAGTCGACAGCCCCAGCATTTT.

This rearrangement joins TRBV4-3 to TRBJ2-7; D gene unclear. V dropped 0 bases and J dropped 6 bases, with 12 bases sitting between them. The V gene's germline CDR1 is LGHNA and CDR2 YSLEER. The CDR3 is 14 residues long. CDR3 sequence (DNA): TGCGCCAGCAGCCAAGATAACGGGTCTGGCGAGCAGTACTTC. It yields the protein CASSQDNGSGEQYF.

The chain uses TRBV29-1 and TRBJ1-1; TRBD1 matches at 8 bases. From germline, CDR1 is SQVTM and CDR2 ANQGSEA. V was clipped by 3 bases and J by 5 bases; unmatched bases: 5. This CDR3 spans 13 amino acids. CDR3 in amino acids: CSVEMDRETEAFF. The CDR3 DNA sequence: TGCAGCGTTGAGATGGACAGGGAAACTGAAGCTTTCTTT.

The gene calls are TRBV30 and TRBJ2-7; unclear D gene. V was shortened by 3 bases and J by 3 bases, with 6 bases between the two germline ends. CDR1 and CDR2 from the germline V gene are GTSNPN and SVGIG (reference sequence). This CDR3 spans 11 amino acids. DNA for the CDR3: TGTGCCTGGAGCCGAGACTACGAGCAGTACTTC. Residues: CAWSRDYEQYF. Supplemented by reference TRBV30 and TRBJ2-7, the full variable domain reads SQTIHQWPATLVQPVGSPLSLECTVEGTSNPNLYWYRQAAGRGLQLLFYSVGIGQISSEVPQNLSASRPQDRQFILSSKKLLLSDSGFYLCAWSRDYEQYFGPGTRLTVT.

V gene TRBV9 combines with J gene TRBJ1-2; the match to TRBD1 covers 8 bases. The J segment lost 1 base and the V segment lost 3 bases, leaving 17 bases of the junction unmatched. Germline CDR1 reads SGDLS; CDR2 reads YYNGEE. The CDR3 is made up of 19 amino acids. CDR3 bases: TGTGCCAGCAGCGCCCGGGGCTGGACAGGGTCCCCTCTTAACTATGGCTACACCTTC. The encoded protein is CASSARGWTGSPLNYGYTF.

In this sample, this clone turned up a few times. The chain employs TRBV5-1 and TRBJ1-3, with 9 bases aligning to TRBD1. The CDR3 has 15 residues. Germline V gene data show CDR1 as SGHRS and CDR2 as YFSETQ. The V gene end was trimmed by 5 bases and the J gene end by 2 bases; junction bases not matched to a gene: 5. CDR3 in DNA: TGCGCCAGCAGTTGGGACAGGGCAGCTGGAAACACCATATATTTT. It is translated as CASSWDRAAGNTIYF.

The rearrangement links TRBV9 to TRBJ2-2; TRBD2 agrees at 7 bases. J lost 2 bases, V lost 3 bases, and 7 bases had no gene match. CDR3 length: 16 residues. Germline values: CDR1 SGDLS, CDR2 YYNGEE. The CDR3 region is CASSAPSGVNTGELFF. The DNA of the CDR3 is TGTGCCAGCAGCGCTCCCAGCGGGGTAAACACCGGGGAGCTGTTTTTT.

Concerning this clone: Distinct nucleotide sequences in the sample also encode this CDR3. This chain links TRBV6-1 with TRBJ1-6; no reliable D call. The CDR3 has 15 residues. Germline CDR1 reads MNHNS; CDR2 reads SASEGT. The V gene lost 2 bases and the J gene lost 1 base, with 6 bases spanning the gap. This CDR3 reads CASSERGSYNSPLHF. The DNA of the CDR3 is TGTGCCAGCAGTGAAAGAGGTTCCTATAATTCACCCCTCCACTTT.